The T cell receptor beta chain under discussion was sequenced for a study of spatial heterogeneity in lung cancer. TCRdb re-called the 5' RACE reads with MiXCR, one entry per CDR3 protein. The profile shows tens of thousands of distinct CDR3 sequences, 8% of them singletons. The time point: sample taken at primary tumor resection. Unsorted samples of tumor, nontumor lung or frozen PBMC had their whole RNA sequenced. CDR3 length: 15 residues. V lost 3 bases to trimming and J lost 3 bases, with 15 bases between them. The V gene's germline CDR1 is MGHRA and CDR2 YSYEKL. V gene TRBV4-1 combines with J gene TRBJ2-7; D is tentatively TRBD1 or TRBD2 (5 bases each). The sequencing here drew on PBMCs, taken at surgery. The source of this sequence is a male donor with early-stage non-small cell lung cancer. The CDR3 sequence: CASSHSTRGDYEQYF. The DNA of the CDR3 is TGCGCCAGCAGCCACTCGACCCGAGGGGACTACGAGCAGTACTTC.